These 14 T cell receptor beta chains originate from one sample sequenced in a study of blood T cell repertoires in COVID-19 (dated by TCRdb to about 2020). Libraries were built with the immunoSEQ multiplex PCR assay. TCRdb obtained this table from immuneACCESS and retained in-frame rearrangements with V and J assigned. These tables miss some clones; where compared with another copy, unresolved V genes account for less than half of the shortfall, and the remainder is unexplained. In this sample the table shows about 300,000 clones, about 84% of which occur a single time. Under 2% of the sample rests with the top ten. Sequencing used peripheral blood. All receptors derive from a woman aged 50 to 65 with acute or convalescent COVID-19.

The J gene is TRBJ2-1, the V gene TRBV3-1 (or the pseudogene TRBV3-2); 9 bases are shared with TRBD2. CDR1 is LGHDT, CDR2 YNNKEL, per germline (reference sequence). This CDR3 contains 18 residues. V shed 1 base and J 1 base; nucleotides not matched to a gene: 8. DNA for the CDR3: TGTGCCAGCAGCCAAGTGGCTAGCGGGAAAGTATCCTACAATGAGCAGTTCTTC. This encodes CASSQVASGKVSYNEQFF.

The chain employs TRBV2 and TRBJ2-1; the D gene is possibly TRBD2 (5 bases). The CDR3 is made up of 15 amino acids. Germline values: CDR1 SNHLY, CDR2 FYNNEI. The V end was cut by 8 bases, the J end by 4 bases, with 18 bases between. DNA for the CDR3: TGTGCCAGCTCGTTCCGGGAAAAGACATACAATGAGCAGTTCTTC. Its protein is CASSFREKTYNEQFF.

The CDR3 bases are TGTGCCAGTAGTATAGGGGTCCACAGGGAGACCCAGTACTTC. Translating gives CASSIGVHRETQYF. The chain recombines TRBV19 with TRBJ2-5; weak D call: TRBD1 (5 bases). In germline, CDR1 is LNHDA, CDR2 SQIVND (reference sequence). V lost 1 base to trimming and J lost 5 bases, with 11 bases between them. This CDR3 has 14 amino acids.

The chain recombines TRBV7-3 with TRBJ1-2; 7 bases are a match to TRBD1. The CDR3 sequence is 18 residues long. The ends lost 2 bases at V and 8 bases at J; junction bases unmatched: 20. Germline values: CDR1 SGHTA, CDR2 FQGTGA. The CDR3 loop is CASSLSWGDEGAVTGYTF. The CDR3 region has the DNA TGTGCCAGCAGCTTATCATGGGGAGACGAGGGGGCGGTTACAGGCTACACCTTC.

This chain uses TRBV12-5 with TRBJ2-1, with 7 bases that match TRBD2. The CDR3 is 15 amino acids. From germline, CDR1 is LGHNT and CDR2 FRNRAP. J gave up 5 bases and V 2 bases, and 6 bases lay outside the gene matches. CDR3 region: CASGLNQRGNNEQFF. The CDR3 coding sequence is TGTGCTAGTGGTTTGAACCAGCGGGGCAACAATGAGCAGTTCTTC.

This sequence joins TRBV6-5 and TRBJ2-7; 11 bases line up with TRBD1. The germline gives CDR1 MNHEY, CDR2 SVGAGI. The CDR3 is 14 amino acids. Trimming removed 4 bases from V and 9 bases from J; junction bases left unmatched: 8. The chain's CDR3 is CASSSVGTGGLQYF. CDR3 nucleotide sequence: TGTGCCAGCAGTTCGGTGGGGACAGGGGGGTTGCAGTACTTC.

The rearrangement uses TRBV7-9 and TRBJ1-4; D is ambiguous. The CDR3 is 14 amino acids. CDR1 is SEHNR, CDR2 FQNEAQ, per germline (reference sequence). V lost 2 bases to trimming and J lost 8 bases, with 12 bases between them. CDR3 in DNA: TGTGCCAGCAGCTTAAACCGGGGAGGCGAAAAACTGTTTTTT. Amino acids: CASSLNRGGEKLFF.

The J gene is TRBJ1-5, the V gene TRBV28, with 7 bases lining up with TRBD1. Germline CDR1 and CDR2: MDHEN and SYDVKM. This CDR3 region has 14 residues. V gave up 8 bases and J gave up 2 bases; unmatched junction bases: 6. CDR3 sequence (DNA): TGTGCCAGCCGTACAGGGGTCCGCAATCAGCCCCAGCATTTT. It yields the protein CASRTGVRNQPQHF.

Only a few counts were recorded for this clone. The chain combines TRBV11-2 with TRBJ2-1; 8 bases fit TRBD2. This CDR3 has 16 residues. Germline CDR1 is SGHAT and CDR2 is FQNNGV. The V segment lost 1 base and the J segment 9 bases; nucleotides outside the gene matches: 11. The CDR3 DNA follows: TGTGCCAGCAGCTTAGGCTTGCGGGAGGCCCACAGTGAGCAGTTCTTC. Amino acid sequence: CASSLGLREAHSEQFF.

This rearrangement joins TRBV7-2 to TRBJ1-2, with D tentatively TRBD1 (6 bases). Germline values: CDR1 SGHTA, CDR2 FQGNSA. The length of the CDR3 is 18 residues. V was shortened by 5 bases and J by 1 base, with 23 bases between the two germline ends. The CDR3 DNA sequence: TGTGCCAGCAGCCACGTGGGGGGGGCGCAGCTCTTTAACTATGGCTACACCTTC. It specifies CASSHVGGAQLFNYGYTF.

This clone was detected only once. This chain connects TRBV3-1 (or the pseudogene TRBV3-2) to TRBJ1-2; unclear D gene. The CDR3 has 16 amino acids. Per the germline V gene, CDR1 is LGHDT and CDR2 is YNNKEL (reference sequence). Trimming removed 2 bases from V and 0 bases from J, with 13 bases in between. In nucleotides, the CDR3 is TGTGCCAGCAGCCAATTGTCCGGCGGCGCTAACTATGGCTACACCTTC. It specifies CASSQLSGGANYGYTF.

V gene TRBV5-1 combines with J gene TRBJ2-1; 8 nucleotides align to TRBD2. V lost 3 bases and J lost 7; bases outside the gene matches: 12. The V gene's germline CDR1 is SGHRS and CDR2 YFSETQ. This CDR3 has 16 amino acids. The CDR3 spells CASSSPGGEGRNEQFF. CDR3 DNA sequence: TGCGCCAGCAGCTCCCCCGGGGGGGAGGGCCGTAATGAGCAGTTCTTC.

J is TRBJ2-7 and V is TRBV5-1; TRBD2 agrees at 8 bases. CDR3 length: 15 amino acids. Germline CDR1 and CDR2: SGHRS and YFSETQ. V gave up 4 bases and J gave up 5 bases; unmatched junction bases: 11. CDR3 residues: CASSIRGTSIHEQYF. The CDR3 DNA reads TGCGCCAGCAGCATCCGTGGGACTAGTATACACGAGCAGTACTTC.

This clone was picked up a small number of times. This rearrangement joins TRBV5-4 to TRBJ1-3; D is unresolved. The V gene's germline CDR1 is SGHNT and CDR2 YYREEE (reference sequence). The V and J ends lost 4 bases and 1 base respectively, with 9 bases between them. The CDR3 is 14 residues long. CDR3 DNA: TGTGCCAGCAGCGAGCAATATTCTGGAAACACCATATATTTT. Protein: CASSEQYSGNTIYF.